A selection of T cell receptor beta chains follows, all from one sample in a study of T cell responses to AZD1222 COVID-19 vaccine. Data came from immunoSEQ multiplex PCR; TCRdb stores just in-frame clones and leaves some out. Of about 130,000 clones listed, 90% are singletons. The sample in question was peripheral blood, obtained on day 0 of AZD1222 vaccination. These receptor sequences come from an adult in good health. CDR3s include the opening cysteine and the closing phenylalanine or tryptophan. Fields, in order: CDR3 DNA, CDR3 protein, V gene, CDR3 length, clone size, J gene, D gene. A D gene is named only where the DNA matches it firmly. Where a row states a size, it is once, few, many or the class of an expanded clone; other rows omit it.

cdr3_nt: TGCGCCAGCAGCCCCACGCAGCGGGACACCGGGGAGCTGTTTTTT
cdr3_aa: CASSPTQRDTGELFF
v_call: TRBV4-3
cdr3_length: 15
clone_size: once
j_call: TRBJ2-2
d_call: -

cdr3_nt: TGTGCCAGCAGTCCTAATAATTCACCCCTCCACTTT
cdr3_aa: CASSPNNSPLHF
v_call: TRBV12-3/TRBV12-4
cdr3_length: 12
clone_size: -
j_call: TRBJ1-6
d_call: -

cdr3_nt: TGTGCCAGCAGCAGGGGGGTCGGGGCGTGGGGAAACACTGAAGCTTTCTTT
cdr3_aa: CASSRGVGAWGNTEAFF
v_call: TRBV11-2
cdr3_length: 17
clone_size: -
j_call: TRBJ1-1
d_call: -

cdr3_nt: TGTGCCAGCAGCTTACCAGGCGGGAGTGAAACTCAGTACTTC
cdr3_aa: CASSLPGGSETQYF
v_call: TRBV13
cdr3_length: 14
clone_size: -
j_call: TRBJ2-7
d_call: TRBD2

cdr3_nt: TGTGCCAGCAGCCAGACATTTTCTGGGGGCAATCAGCCCCAGCATTTT
cdr3_aa: CASSQTFSGGNQPQHF
v_call: TRBV7-8
cdr3_length: 16
clone_size: -
j_call: TRBJ1-5
d_call: -

cdr3_nt: TGTGCCAGCAGCGCCCACGTAAACCGGGACAGCTACAATGAGCAGTTCTTC
cdr3_aa: CASSAHVNRDSYNEQFF
v_call: TRBV14
cdr3_length: 17
clone_size: -
j_call: TRBJ2-1
d_call: TRBD1

cdr3_nt: TGTGCCACCAGTGACCCTCGGGCCGGGGAGCTGTTTTTT
cdr3_aa: CATSDPRAGELFF
v_call: TRBV24-1
cdr3_length: 13
clone_size: -
j_call: TRBJ2-2
d_call: -

cdr3_nt: TGTGCCAGCAGCTCACAAGTTGGGGGGAGCGCGCCGTCATACGAGCAGTACTTC
cdr3_aa: CASSSQVGGSAPSYEQYF
v_call: TRBV9
cdr3_length: 18
clone_size: -
j_call: TRBJ2-7
d_call: -

cdr3_nt: TGTGCCAGCAGCTTAGAACCGGGAGCGGCCCAGTACTTC
cdr3_aa: CASSLEPGAAQYF
v_call: TRBV11-2
cdr3_length: 13
clone_size: once
j_call: TRBJ2-5
d_call: -

cdr3_nt: TGTGCCAGCAGCCCCTCGGAGGGGGCGGGTAACTATGGCTACACCTTC
cdr3_aa: CASSPSEGAGNYGYTF
v_call: TRBV13
cdr3_length: 16
clone_size: -
j_call: TRBJ1-2
d_call: TRBD1

cdr3_nt: TGTGCCAGCACCGTAACAGGGGGTCAGCATCAGCCCCAGCATTTT
cdr3_aa: CASTVTGGQHQPQHF
v_call: TRBV7-2
cdr3_length: 15
clone_size: -
j_call: TRBJ1-5
d_call: TRBD1

cdr3_nt: TGTGCCAGCAGCCAAAATATCCAGGAACCCCCCGGGGAGCTGTTTTTT
cdr3_aa: CASSQNIQEPPGELFF
v_call: TRBV14
cdr3_length: 16
clone_size: -
j_call: TRBJ2-2
d_call: -

cdr3_nt: TGTGCCAGCAGTTACGACCGGGACAGGAAATACGAGCAGTACTTC
cdr3_aa: CASSYDRDRKYEQYF
v_call: TRBV6-2/TRBV6-3
cdr3_length: 15
clone_size: -
j_call: TRBJ2-7
d_call: TRBD1

cdr3_nt: TGCGCCAGCAGCCAAGTGAGGACTAGCGGGGGGGTCTACAATGAGCAGTTCTTC
cdr3_aa: CASSQVRTSGGVYNEQFF
v_call: TRBV4-3
cdr3_length: 18
clone_size: -
j_call: TRBJ2-1
d_call: TRBD2

cdr3_nt: TGTGCCAGCTGTTCGGGGGGAGATCAGCCCCAGCATTTT
cdr3_aa: CASCSGGDQPQHF
v_call: TRBV2
cdr3_length: 13
clone_size: -
j_call: TRBJ1-5
d_call: -

cdr3_nt: TGCGCCAGCAGCTTGTCTGGGGGGAACACCGGGGAGCTGTTTTTT
cdr3_aa: CASSLSGGNTGELFF
v_call: TRBV5-1
cdr3_length: 15
clone_size: -
j_call: TRBJ2-2
d_call: -

cdr3_nt: TGTGCCAGCAGGATACAGGGGCCCCGCAATCAGCCCCAGCATTTT
cdr3_aa: CASRIQGPRNQPQHF
v_call: TRBV7-2
cdr3_length: 15
clone_size: -
j_call: TRBJ1-5
d_call: TRBD1

cdr3_nt: TGTGCCAGCTCGCAAACGTGGGGTACAGGGCCATCCGCCTACGAGCAGTACTTC
cdr3_aa: CASSQTWGTGPSAYEQYF
v_call: TRBV18
cdr3_length: 18
clone_size: -
j_call: TRBJ2-7
d_call: -

cdr3_nt: TGTGCCAGCGGATCAACAGGGGCCCACGAGCAGTACTTC
cdr3_aa: CASGSTGAHEQYF
v_call: TRBV12-3/TRBV12-4
cdr3_length: 13
clone_size: few
j_call: TRBJ2-7
d_call: TRBD1

cdr3_nt: TGTGCCAGCAGCTTATCGAGACTACAGCCCCAGCATTTT
cdr3_aa: CASSLSRLQPQHF
v_call: TRBV5-6
cdr3_length: 13
clone_size: -
j_call: TRBJ1-5
d_call: -

cdr3_nt: TGTGCCACTAACCCCCTTGGGTTCGGGTACAATGAGCAGTTCTTC
cdr3_aa: CATNPLGFGYNEQFF
v_call: TRBV6-5
cdr3_length: 15
clone_size: once
j_call: TRBJ2-1
d_call: -

cdr3_nt: TGTGCCAGCAGCGCGGGGACAAAACTCCTCTACGAGCAGTACTTC
cdr3_aa: CASSAGTKLLYEQYF
v_call: TRBV9
cdr3_length: 15
clone_size: -
j_call: TRBJ2-7
d_call: -

cdr3_nt: TGTGCCAGCAGCGTAGAAGTTCGGGAGATTTCCTACAATGAGCAGTTCTTC
cdr3_aa: CASSVEVREISYNEQFF
v_call: TRBV9
cdr3_length: 17
clone_size: -
j_call: TRBJ2-1
d_call: -

cdr3_nt: TGCGCCAGCAGCCAAGGGGGTGCGGGAAGGTACCAAGAGACCCAGTACTTC
cdr3_aa: CASSQGGAGRYQETQYF
v_call: TRBV4-3
cdr3_length: 17
clone_size: -
j_call: TRBJ2-5
d_call: -

cdr3_nt: TGCGCCAGCAGTGTTGAGTCCCTGGGTGGCTACACCTTC
cdr3_aa: CASSVESLGGYTF
v_call: TRBV10-2
cdr3_length: 13
clone_size: -
j_call: TRBJ1-2
d_call: -

cdr3_nt: TGTGCCAGTAGTGGCGGGACAGGGGGGGAGGCCTACTACGAGCAGTACTTC
cdr3_aa: CASSGGTGGEAYYEQYF
v_call: TRBV19
cdr3_length: 17
clone_size: -
j_call: TRBJ2-7
d_call: TRBD1

cdr3_nt: TGCAGCGTTGTGCAGACAAACTATGGCTACACCTTC
cdr3_aa: CSVVQTNYGYTF
v_call: TRBV29-1
cdr3_length: 12
clone_size: -
j_call: TRBJ1-2
d_call: -

cdr3_nt: TGTGCCAGCAGCCATCGCGAGGGAAACACCATATATTTT
cdr3_aa: CASSHREGNTIYF
v_call: TRBV7-9
cdr3_length: 13
clone_size: -
j_call: TRBJ1-3
d_call: -

cdr3_nt: TGTGCCAGCAGCTTTTTCCTAGCGGGAGAGAATGAGCAGTTCTTC
cdr3_aa: CASSFFLAGENEQFF
v_call: TRBV7-3
cdr3_length: 15
clone_size: -
j_call: TRBJ2-1
d_call: TRBD2

cdr3_nt: TGTGCCAGCAGCTTGGGGGCCGGGACAGAATCCTACGAGCAGTACTTC
cdr3_aa: CASSLGAGTESYEQYF
v_call: TRBV5-4
cdr3_length: 16
clone_size: -
j_call: TRBJ2-7
d_call: TRBD1

cdr3_nt: TGTGCCAGTAGGACGGGGACGCAAATCACAGATACGCAGTATTTT
cdr3_aa: CASRTGTQITDTQYF
v_call: TRBV19
cdr3_length: 15
clone_size: -
j_call: TRBJ2-3
d_call: -

cdr3_nt: TGTGCCAGCAGCTTAGTTCGGGGCCCTGAAGCTTTCTTT
cdr3_aa: CASSLVRGPEAFF
v_call: TRBV11-2
cdr3_length: 13
clone_size: few
j_call: TRBJ1-1
d_call: -

cdr3_nt: TGTGCCAGTAGTAGGGTCTTCAATCAGCCCCAGCATTTT
cdr3_aa: CASSRVFNQPQHF
v_call: TRBV19
cdr3_length: 13
clone_size: -
j_call: TRBJ1-5
d_call: -

cdr3_nt: TGTGCCAGCAGTTTGGGATCAGGGATTCGTAGGGAAGCTTTCTTT
cdr3_aa: CASSLGSGIRREAFF
v_call: TRBV5-6
cdr3_length: 15
clone_size: -
j_call: TRBJ1-1
d_call: -

cdr3_nt: TGTGCCAGCAGCTCGGGATCCACCTACCCCTCCTACAATGAGCAGTTCTTC
cdr3_aa: CASSSGSTYPSYNEQFF
v_call: TRBV5-8
cdr3_length: 17
clone_size: once
j_call: TRBJ2-1
d_call: -

cdr3_nt: TGTGCCTGGAGCCCCCGGGAGGGGACTGGTTCTGGGGCCAACGTCCTGACTTTC
cdr3_aa: CAWSPREGTGSGANVLTF
v_call: TRBV30
cdr3_length: 18
clone_size: -
j_call: TRBJ2-6
d_call: TRBD2

cdr3_nt: TGTGCCAGCAGCGTTCGTTGGGCACAGCACACAGATACGCAGTATTTT
cdr3_aa: CASSVRWAQHTDTQYF
v_call: TRBV9
cdr3_length: 16
clone_size: once
j_call: TRBJ2-3
d_call: -

cdr3_nt: TGTGCACAGGGGGGCTCTGGAAACACCATATATTTT
cdr3_aa: CAQGGSGNTIYF
v_call: TRBV2
cdr3_length: 12
clone_size: -
j_call: TRBJ1-3
d_call: TRBD1

cdr3_nt: TGTGCCAGCACCGGGGGACAGGGGAAATTTCAGCCCCAGCATTTT
cdr3_aa: CASTGGQGKFQPQHF
v_call: TRBV6-5
cdr3_length: 15
clone_size: -
j_call: TRBJ1-5
d_call: TRBD1

cdr3_nt: TGTGCCAGCAGCTCCCCCAGGGTCCACTCCTATAATTCACCCCTCCACTTT
cdr3_aa: CASSSPRVHSYNSPLHF
v_call: TRBV7-9
cdr3_length: 17
clone_size: few
j_call: TRBJ1-6
d_call: -

cdr3_nt: TGTGCCAGTAATGACTCTGGAAACACCATATATTTT
cdr3_aa: CASNDSGNTIYF
v_call: TRBV19
cdr3_length: 12
clone_size: -
j_call: TRBJ1-3
d_call: -

cdr3_nt: TGTGCCAGCAGCGTCGGGGAGAATTCGGGCAATGAGCAGTTCTTC
cdr3_aa: CASSVGENSGNEQFF
v_call: TRBV9
cdr3_length: 15
clone_size: once
j_call: TRBJ2-1
d_call: -

cdr3_nt: TGTGCAAGTCGCCCAGGGACAGGGACCTACGAGCAGTACTTC
cdr3_aa: CASRPGTGTYEQYF
v_call: TRBV12-2
cdr3_length: 14
clone_size: medium-sized
j_call: TRBJ2-7
d_call: -

cdr3_nt: TGCGCCAGCAGCCAAGATCAGGGAAGTAGGACAGATACGCAGTATTTT
cdr3_aa: CASSQDQGSRTDTQYF
v_call: TRBV4-1
cdr3_length: 16
clone_size: -
j_call: TRBJ2-3
d_call: -

cdr3_nt: TGTGCCACCAGTGACTCAGGAAGTTTTAATCAGCCCCAGCATTTT
cdr3_aa: CATSDSGSFNQPQHF
v_call: TRBV15
cdr3_length: 15
clone_size: -
j_call: TRBJ1-5
d_call: -

cdr3_nt: TGTGCCACCAGCAGAGATCCGGGTTTTGACACTGAAGCTTTCTTT
cdr3_aa: CATSRDPGFDTEAFF
v_call: TRBV15
cdr3_length: 15
clone_size: -
j_call: TRBJ1-1
d_call: -

cdr3_nt: TGCGCCAGCAGCTTGGCGGCGACAGGAGGTGGCTACACCTTC
cdr3_aa: CASSLAATGGGYTF
v_call: TRBV5-1
cdr3_length: 14
clone_size: -
j_call: TRBJ1-2
d_call: -

cdr3_nt: TGTGCCAGCAGTTACCCGGGACAGGGTTGGCGTGGCTACACCTTC
cdr3_aa: CASSYPGQGWRGYTF
v_call: TRBV6-2/TRBV6-3
cdr3_length: 15
clone_size: -
j_call: TRBJ1-2
d_call: TRBD1

cdr3_nt: TGTGCTAGTGGTTTGGGGACAGGGGATGGCTACACCTTC
cdr3_aa: CASGLGTGDGYTF
v_call: TRBV12-5
cdr3_length: 13
clone_size: -
j_call: TRBJ1-2
d_call: TRBD1

cdr3_nt: TGTGCCAGCAGCCCCGGGGTGGACTATGGCTACACCTTC
cdr3_aa: CASSPGVDYGYTF
v_call: TRBV6-5
cdr3_length: 13
clone_size: -
j_call: TRBJ1-2
d_call: -

cdr3_nt: TGTGCCAGCCAACAGACAGGGGTCACTAATTCACCCCTCCACTTT
cdr3_aa: CASQQTGVTNSPLHF
v_call: TRBV25-1
cdr3_length: 15
clone_size: -
j_call: TRBJ1-6
d_call: TRBD1